Listed here is a single T cell receptor beta chain. What it binds is unknown. The data are from a study of graft-versus-host responses after intestinal transplantation. Turning to the study itself: After anti-thymocyte globulin induction, recipients took tacrolimus and steroids for three to four years. Findings of the study overall: Recipient bone marrow held GvH clones, some seen earlier in ileum or blood.

This table comes from immunoSEQ multiplex PCR, and its TCRdb copy is limited to in-frame clones, with some not included. The table has around 110,000 clones, 85% to 95% seen once; the top ten hold under 1.5%. Germline CDR1 and CDR2: SGHRS and YFSETQ. This CDR3 has 13 amino acids. V shed 0 bases and J shed 5 bases, with 8 bases lying between them. This specimen was unstimulated CD8+ T cells sorted from spleen or lymph node cells, taken before transplant. The rearrangement links TRBV5-1 to TRBJ1-2, with D perhaps TRBD1 (5 bases). The receptor was derived from a human donor who was the organ donor for an intestinal transplant. For the CDR3, the DNA is TGCGCCAGCAGCTTGGGGGGGATGTATGGCTACACCTTC. Its protein is CASSLGGMYGYTF.